Listed below are T cell receptor beta chains from one sample, sequenced in a study of cytomegalovirus exposure and HLA in healthy donors. Repertoires were generated with immunoSEQ multiplex PCR, while TCRdb's copy carries only in-frame clones and drops some. The data hold some 150,000 clones, with about 80% observed a single time. Sequencing input: PBMCs. The receptor source for this set is a woman in her fifties or sixties in good health and CMV-seropositive. The CDR3 runs from the conserved cysteine through the conserved F or W. A D gene is named only where the DNA matches it firmly. Clone size is stated in some rows and not others, as once, few, many or a class when expanded.

j_call | v_call | d_call | clone_size | cdr3_aa | cdr3_nt
TRBJ1-5 | TRBV4-1 | - | - | CASSQWGGPNQPQHF | TGCGCCAGCAGCCAATGGGGAGGGCCCAATCAGCCCCAGCATTTT
TRBJ1-2 | TRBV27 | - | - | CASRRDTWDSGYTF | TGTGCCAGCAGACGGGACACCTGGGATTCTGGCTACACCTTC
TRBJ1-5 | TRBV12-5 | - | - | CASGLVGSFSSNQPQHF | TGTGCTAGTGGTTTGGTAGGGAGTTTCTCAAGCAATCAGCCCCAGCATTTT
TRBJ1-1 | TRBV2 | - | - | CASSERMNTEAFF | TGTGCCAGCAGTGAGAGGATGAACACTGAAGCTTTCTTT
TRBJ2-3 | TRBV5-1 | - | - | CASSSRGTDTQYF | TGCGCCAGCAGCTCCCGGGGTACAGATACGCAGTATTTT
TRBJ1-6 | TRBV18 | TRBD1 | - | CASSPDRGNSPLHF | TGTGCCAGCTCACCGGACAGGGGGAATTCACCCCTCCACTTT
TRBJ2-3 | TRBV4-1 | - | once | CASSQGTADTQYF | TGCGCCAGCAGCCAAGGGACAGCAGATACGCAGTATTTT
TRBJ1-2 | TRBV6-5 | - | few | CASSFFVGGDGGYTF | TGTGCCAGCAGTTTTTTTGTGGGGGGGGACGGAGGCTACACCTTC
TRBJ1-1 | TRBV6-1 | - | - | CASGTTAEAFF | TGTGCCAGCGGAACCACAGCTGAAGCTTTCTTT
TRBJ2-1 | TRBV14 | TRBD1 | - | CASSQGGQEQFF | TGTGCCAGCAGCCAAGGGGGACAGGAGCAGTTCTTC
TRBJ2-3 | TRBV7-2 | TRBD2 | once | CASSSAPNSGVGGDTQYF | TGTGCCAGCAGCTCAGCCCCTAATAGCGGGGTGGGGGGAGATACGCAGTATTTT
TRBJ2-3 | TRBV18 | - | - | CASSPNLAFTDTQYF | TGTGCCAGCTCACCAAACCTAGCGTTCACAGATACGCAGTATTTT
TRBJ1-2 | TRBV25-1 | - | - | CASSEPGGYGYTF | TGTGCCAGCAGTGAGCCCGGAGGATATGGCTACACCTTC
TRBJ2-1 | TRBV4-2 | TRBD2 | - | CASSQESQAGAYNEQFF | TGTGCCAGCAGCCAAGAGTCCCAAGCGGGGGCTTACAATGAGCAGTTCTTC
TRBJ2-7 | TRBV5-1 | - | - | CASSLDRRGAYEQYF | TGCGCCAGCAGCTTGGATCGCAGGGGGGCCTACGAGCAGTACTTC
TRBJ2-2 | TRBV6-6 | - | - | CASSPRPQGPGELFF | TGTGCCAGCAGTCCTCGCCCCCAGGGGCCCGGGGAGCTGTTTTTT
TRBJ1-1 | TRBV9 | TRBD1 | - | CASSDEQGIEAFF | TGTGCCAGCAGCGACGAACAGGGGATTGAAGCTTTCTTT